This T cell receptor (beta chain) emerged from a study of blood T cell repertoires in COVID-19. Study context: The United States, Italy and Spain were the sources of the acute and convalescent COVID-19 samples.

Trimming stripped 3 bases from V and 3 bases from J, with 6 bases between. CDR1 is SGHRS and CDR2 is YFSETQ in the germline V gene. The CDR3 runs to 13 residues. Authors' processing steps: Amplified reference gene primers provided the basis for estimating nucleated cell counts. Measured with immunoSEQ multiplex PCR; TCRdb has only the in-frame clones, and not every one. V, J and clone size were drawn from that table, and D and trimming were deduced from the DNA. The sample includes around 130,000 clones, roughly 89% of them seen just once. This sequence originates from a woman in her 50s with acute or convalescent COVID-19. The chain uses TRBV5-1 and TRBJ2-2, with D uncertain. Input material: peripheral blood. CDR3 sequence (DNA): TGCGCCAGCAGCTGGCACCACACCGGGGAGCTGTTTTTT. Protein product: CASSWHHTGELFF.